The 8 T cell receptor beta chains in this list originate from one sample, sequenced in a study of cytomegalovirus exposure and HLA in healthy donors. Assay used: immunoSEQ multiplex PCR; TCRdb lists only in-frame clones, some missing. The repertoire has some 250,000 clones, around 89% of them found once; the top ten carry under 0.45%. Sequencing was carried out using PBMCs. The receptors were gathered from a young woman in good health and CMV-seronegative.

This clone has a single count. The chain is built from TRBV27 and TRBJ2-1, with TRBD2 identical over 10 bases. The CDR3 spans 18 residues. The V segment lost 1 base and the J segment 0 bases; nucleotides outside the gene matches: 6. The germline CDR1 and CDR2 sequences are MNHEY and SMNVEV (reference sequence). The CDR3 is CASSLYQRGGPSYNEQFF. CDR3 DNA: TGTGCCAGCAGTTTATACCAGCGGGGGGGCCCCTCCTACAATGAGCAGTTCTTC.

The J gene is TRBJ2-1, the V gene TRBV6-5, with D maybe TRBD1 (5 bases). Germline CDR1 MNHEY, CDR2 SVGAGI. This CDR3 is built from 16 residues. Deletions cut 0 bases from V and 3 bases from J, with 12 bases between. The CDR3 bases are TGTGCCAGCAGTTACTCGTTACAGGATTTCTACAATGAGCAGTTCTTC. This codes for CASSYSLQDFYNEQFF.

The gene calls are TRBV9 and TRBJ2-7, with TRBD2 as a possible D gene (5 bases). V was shortened by 3 bases and J by 3 bases, with 7 bases between the two germline ends. The CDR3 spans 12 residues. CDR1 is SGDLS and CDR2 is YYNGEE in the germline V gene. CDR3 amino acids: CASSGTGYEQYF. The CDR3 DNA is TGTGCCAGCAGCGGGACTGGCTACGAGCAGTACTTC.

The chain uses TRBV29-1 and TRBJ2-5; TRBD1 matches 10 bases. The J segment lost 4 bases and the V segment lost 6 bases, leaving 11 bases of the junction unmatched. Germline loops: CDR1 SQVTM, CDR2 ANQGSEA. CDR3 length equals 15 residues. The CDR3 sequence: CSVSQTGGRGETQYF. CDR3 in DNA: TGCAGCGTATCCCAGACAGGGGGCAGGGGAGAGACCCAGTACTTC.

The chain recombines TRBV4-1 with TRBJ2-2, with TRBD1 matching 11 bases. The CDR3 length is 18 residues. The V gene's germline CDR1 is MGHRA and CDR2 YSYEKL. Trimming removed 1 base from V and 4 bases from J; junction bases left unmatched: 8. This chain's CDR3 is CASSQGGTGGLVTGELFF. DNA for the CDR3: TGCGCCAGCAGCCAAGGGGGGACAGGGGGTTTGGTCACCGGGGAGCTGTTTTTT.

The chain joins TRBV5-6 to TRBJ1-3; possible D gene TRBD1, 6 bases. The CDR3 totals 18 residues. The germline gives CDR1 SGHDT, CDR2 YYEEEE. V was clipped by 3 bases and J by 0 bases, with 19 bases between them. CDR3 in amino acids: CASSWGRQGSVSGNTIYF. DNA for the CDR3: TGTGCCAGCAGCTGGGGGCGGCAGGGGAGCGTCTCTGGAAACACCATATATTTT.

The chain is built from TRBV28 and TRBJ1-4; TRBD1 matches 9 bases. The CDR3 covers 13 residues. Germline V lookup: CDR1 MDHEN, CDR2 SYDVKM. V lost 5 bases, J lost 8 bases, and 3 bases stayed unmatched. CDR3 sequence: CASSHRGREKLFF. As DNA, the CDR3 is TGTGCCAGCAGTCACAGGGGGCGGGAAAAACTGTTTTTT.

This chain connects TRBV28 to TRBJ2-7; 7 positions agree with TRBD1. CDR1 is MDHEN and CDR2 is SYDVKM in the germline V gene. V was pared by 6 bases and J by 0 bases, with 5 bases of the junction left unmatched. CDR3 size: 14 residues. The CDR3 sequence is CASSYRDSSYEQYF. The CDR3 DNA reads as TGTGCCAGCAGCTACCGGGACAGCTCCTACGAGCAGTACTTC.